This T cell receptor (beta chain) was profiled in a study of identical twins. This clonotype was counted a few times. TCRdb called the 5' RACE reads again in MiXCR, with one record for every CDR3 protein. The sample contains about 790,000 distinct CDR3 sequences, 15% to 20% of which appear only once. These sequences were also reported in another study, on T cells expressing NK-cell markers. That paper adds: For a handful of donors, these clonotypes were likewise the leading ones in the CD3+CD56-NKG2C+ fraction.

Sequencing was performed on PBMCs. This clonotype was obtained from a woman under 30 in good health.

The CDR3 spells CSASFTDSYEQYF. Written as DNA, the CDR3 is TGCAGTGCTAGTTTTACGGATTCCTACGAGCAGTACTTC. V usage is TRBV20-1 and J usage is TRBJ2-7; unclear D gene. V was shortened by 3 bases and J by 1 base, with 10 bases between the two germline ends. This CDR3 comprises 13 residues. Germline V gene data show CDR1 as DFQATT and CDR2 as SNEGSKA (reference sequence).